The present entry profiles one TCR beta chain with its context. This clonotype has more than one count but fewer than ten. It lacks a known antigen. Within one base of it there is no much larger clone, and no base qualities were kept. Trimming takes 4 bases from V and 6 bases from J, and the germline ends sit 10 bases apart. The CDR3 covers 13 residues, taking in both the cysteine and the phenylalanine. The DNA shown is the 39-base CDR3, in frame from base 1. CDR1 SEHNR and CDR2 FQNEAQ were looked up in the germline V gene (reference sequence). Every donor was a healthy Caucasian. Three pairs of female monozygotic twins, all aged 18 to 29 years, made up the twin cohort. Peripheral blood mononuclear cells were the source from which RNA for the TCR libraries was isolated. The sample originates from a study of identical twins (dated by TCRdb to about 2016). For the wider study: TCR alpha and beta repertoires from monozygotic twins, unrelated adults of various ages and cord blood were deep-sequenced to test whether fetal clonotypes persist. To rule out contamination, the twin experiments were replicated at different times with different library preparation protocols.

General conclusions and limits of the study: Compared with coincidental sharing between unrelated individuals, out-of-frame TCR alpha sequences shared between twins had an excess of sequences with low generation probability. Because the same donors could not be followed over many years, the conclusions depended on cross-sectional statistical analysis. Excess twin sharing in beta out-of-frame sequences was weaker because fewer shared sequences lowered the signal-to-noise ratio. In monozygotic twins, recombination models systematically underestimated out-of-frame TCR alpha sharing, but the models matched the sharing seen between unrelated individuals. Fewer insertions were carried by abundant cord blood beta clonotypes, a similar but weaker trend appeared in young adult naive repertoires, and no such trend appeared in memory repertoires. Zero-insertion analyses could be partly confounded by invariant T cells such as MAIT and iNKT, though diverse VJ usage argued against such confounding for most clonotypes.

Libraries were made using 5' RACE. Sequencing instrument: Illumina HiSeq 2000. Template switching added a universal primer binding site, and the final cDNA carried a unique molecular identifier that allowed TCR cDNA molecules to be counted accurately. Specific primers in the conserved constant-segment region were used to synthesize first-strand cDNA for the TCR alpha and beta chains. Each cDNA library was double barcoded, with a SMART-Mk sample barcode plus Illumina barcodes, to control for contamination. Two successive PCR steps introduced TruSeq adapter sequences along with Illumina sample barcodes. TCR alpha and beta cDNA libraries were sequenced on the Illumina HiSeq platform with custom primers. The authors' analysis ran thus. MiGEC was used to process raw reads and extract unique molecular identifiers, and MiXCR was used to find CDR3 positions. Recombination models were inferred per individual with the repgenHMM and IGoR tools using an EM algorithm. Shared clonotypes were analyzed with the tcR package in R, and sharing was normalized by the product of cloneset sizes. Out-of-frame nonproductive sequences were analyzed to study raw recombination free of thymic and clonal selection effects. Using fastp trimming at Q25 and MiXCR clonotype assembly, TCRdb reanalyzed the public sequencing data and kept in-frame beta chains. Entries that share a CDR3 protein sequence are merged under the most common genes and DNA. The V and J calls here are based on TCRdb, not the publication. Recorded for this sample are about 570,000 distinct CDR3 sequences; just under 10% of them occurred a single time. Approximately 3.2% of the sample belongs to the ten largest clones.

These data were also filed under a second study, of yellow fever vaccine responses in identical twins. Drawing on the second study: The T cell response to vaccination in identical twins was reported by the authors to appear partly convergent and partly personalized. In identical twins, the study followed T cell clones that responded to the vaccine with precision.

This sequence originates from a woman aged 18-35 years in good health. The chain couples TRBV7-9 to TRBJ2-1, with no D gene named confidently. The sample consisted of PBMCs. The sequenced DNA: TGTGCCAGCAGCTCGGGCATTTCCAATGAGCAGTTCTTC. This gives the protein CASSSGISNEQFF.